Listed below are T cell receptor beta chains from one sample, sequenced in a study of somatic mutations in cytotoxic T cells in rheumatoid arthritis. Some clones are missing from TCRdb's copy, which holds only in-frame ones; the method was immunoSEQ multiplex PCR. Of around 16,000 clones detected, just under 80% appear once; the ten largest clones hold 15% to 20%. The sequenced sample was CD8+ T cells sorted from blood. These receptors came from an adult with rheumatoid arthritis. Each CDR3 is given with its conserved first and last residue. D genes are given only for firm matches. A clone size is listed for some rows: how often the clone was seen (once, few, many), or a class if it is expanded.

cdr3_nt: TGTGCCAGCAGCTTAGAGGGGACAGGGGATGAAAAACTGTTTTTT
cdr3_aa: CASSLEGTGDEKLFF
j_call: TRBJ1-4
clone_size: NA
d_call: TRBD1
v_call: TRBV7-8

cdr3_nt: TGTGCCAGCAGGCCGCCCTTCGACAGGGCGAACTATGGCTACACCTTC
cdr3_aa: CASRPPFDRANYGYTF
j_call: TRBJ1-2
clone_size: NA
d_call: TRBD1
v_call: TRBV7-9

cdr3_nt: TGTGCCAGCAGCTTAGAACTCACCCCTGGGGAGACCCAGTACTTC
cdr3_aa: CASSLELTPGETQYF
j_call: TRBJ2-5
clone_size: once
d_call: NA
v_call: TRBV11-2

cdr3_nt: TGTGCCAGCAGCCTACTCTTCGGGAACCCCTTGTACGGCTACACCTTC
cdr3_aa: CASSLLFGNPLYGYTF
j_call: TRBJ1-2
clone_size: NA
d_call: NA
v_call: TRBV7-2

cdr3_nt: TGTGCCATCAGTGAGTCGGAGACAGGGGACAATTCACCCCTCCACTTT
cdr3_aa: CAISESETGDNSPLHF
j_call: TRBJ1-6
clone_size: few
d_call: TRBD1
v_call: TRBV10-3

cdr3_nt: TGTGCCAGCAGCGGACCAGGGGAGTGGACTGAAGCTTTCTTT
cdr3_aa: CASSGPGEWTEAFF
j_call: TRBJ1-1
clone_size: NA
d_call: NA
v_call: TRBV5-5

cdr3_nt: TGTGCCAGCAGCGCTGACAGGGAAGACCAGCCCCAGCATTTT
cdr3_aa: CASSADREDQPQHF
j_call: TRBJ1-5
clone_size: NA
d_call: TRBD1
v_call: TRBV9

cdr3_nt: TGTGCCAGCAGTTACTCGATAGGGTACCAAGAGACCCAGTACTTC
cdr3_aa: CASSYSIGYQETQYF
j_call: TRBJ2-5
clone_size: NA
d_call: NA
v_call: TRBV6-5

cdr3_nt: TGTGCCAGCAGCTTAGAAAGGGGGTCCGTTGAAAAACTGTTTTTT
cdr3_aa: CASSLERGSVEKLFF
j_call: TRBJ1-4
clone_size: medium-sized
d_call: NA
v_call: TRBV7-8

cdr3_nt: TGTGCCAGCAGCTTGGGTTTGCCCGGGGAGCTGTTTTTT
cdr3_aa: CASSLGLPGELFF
j_call: TRBJ2-2
clone_size: NA
d_call: NA
v_call: TRBV5-4

cdr3_nt: TGTGCCATCAGGAGCGGGGGGGGTGTTTTAGGTTCACCCCTCCACTTT
cdr3_aa: CAIRSGGGVLGSPLHF
j_call: TRBJ1-6
clone_size: NA
d_call: NA
v_call: TRBV10-3

cdr3_nt: TGCGCCAGCAGCCAAGATGGCCAGGGGTCTAGCACAGATACGCAGTATTTT
cdr3_aa: CASSQDGQGSSTDTQYF
j_call: TRBJ2-3
clone_size: NA
d_call: NA
v_call: TRBV4-1

cdr3_nt: TGTGCCAGCAGCAACTACCAGGGGGATGAGCAGTTCTTC
cdr3_aa: CASSNYQGDEQFF
j_call: TRBJ2-1
clone_size: few
d_call: TRBD1
v_call: TRBV5-4

cdr3_nt: TGTGCCAGCAGTGGGGGTCCATATCGGAGCACTGAAGCTTTCTTT
cdr3_aa: CASSGGPYRSTEAFF
j_call: TRBJ1-1
clone_size: NA
d_call: NA
v_call: TRBV6-1

cdr3_nt: TGTGCCAGCAGAGCACTAGCGGGTGCCTCCTACGAGCAGTACTTC
cdr3_aa: CASRALAGASYEQYF
j_call: TRBJ2-7
clone_size: NA
d_call: TRBD2
v_call: TRBV27

cdr3_nt: TGTGCCAGCTCGACAGGCTTAAACACTGAAGCTTTCTTT
cdr3_aa: CASSTGLNTEAFF
j_call: TRBJ1-1
clone_size: NA
d_call: NA
v_call: TRBV2

cdr3_nt: TGCGCCAGCAGCAAGGGTTGGGAGCAGTACTTC
cdr3_aa: CASSKGWEQYF
j_call: TRBJ2-7
clone_size: once
d_call: NA
v_call: TRBV10-2

cdr3_nt: TGTGCCAGCAGCTTGGAAGGGCATGAGCAGTTCTTC
cdr3_aa: CASSLEGHEQFF
j_call: TRBJ2-1
clone_size: NA
d_call: NA
v_call: TRBV5-4